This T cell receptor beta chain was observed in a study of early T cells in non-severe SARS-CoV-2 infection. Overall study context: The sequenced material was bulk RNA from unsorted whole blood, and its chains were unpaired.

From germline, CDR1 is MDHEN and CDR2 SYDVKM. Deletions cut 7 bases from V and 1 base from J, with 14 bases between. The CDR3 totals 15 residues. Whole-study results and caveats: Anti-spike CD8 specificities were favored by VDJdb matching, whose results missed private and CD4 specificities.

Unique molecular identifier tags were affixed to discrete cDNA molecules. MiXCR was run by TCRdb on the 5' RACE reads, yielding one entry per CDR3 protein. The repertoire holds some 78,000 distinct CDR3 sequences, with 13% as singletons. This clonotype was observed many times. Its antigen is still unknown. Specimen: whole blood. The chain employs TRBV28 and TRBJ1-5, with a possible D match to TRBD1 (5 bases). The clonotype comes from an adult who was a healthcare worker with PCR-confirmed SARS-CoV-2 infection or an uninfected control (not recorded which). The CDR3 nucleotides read TGTGCCAGCAATCCTCAGGGTCGCAGCAATCAGCCCCAGCATTTT. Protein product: CASNPQGRSNQPQHF.